This T cell receptor beta chain was sequenced for a study of blood T cell repertoires in COVID-19 (dated by TCRdb to 2019 to 2021). At the level of the whole study: The collaborator samples originated in the United States, Italy and Spain and spanned the acute and convalescent phases of COVID-19. Nearly every sample came with metadata listing a de-identified subject ID, COVID-19 status, age in years and sex. The prospective study material was composed of cDNA or gDNA derived from T cells, B-cell-depleted T cells, or PBMCs. The repertoires were released in a freely available public database intended as a resource for research on the immune response to SARS-CoV-2. The samples were drawn from the first 160 participants of the ongoing ImmuneRACE study and from 1,254 subjects provided by 6 global collaborators. HLA class I and class II types, where available, came from metadata supplied by the sample provider rather than from assay-based typing. The dataset comprised deeply sampled blood TCRbeta repertoires from subjects exposed to, actively infected with, or recovered from COVID-19.

In the case of this clone: The antigen this receptor binds is unknown. Base qualities are not provided; no much larger clone lies one nucleotide away.

Beyond this particular receptor, the publication reports: The amount of clinical and demographic metadata varied by source and participant and was provided uncurated.

Whole blood was collected in K2EDTA tubes by collaborating institutions according to the institutions' own protocols. For TCRbeta analysis, collaborators shipped samples in one of three forms: frozen whole blood, isolated PBMCs, or DNA extracted from either of those sample types. TCRbeta CDR3 regions were amplified from genomic DNA by means of the immunoSEQ Assay, a bias-controlled multiplex PCR. In the source study's methods: The number of nucleated cells in each sample was estimated from the amplification of reference gene primers within the assay. To quantify the absolute abundance of each unique TCRbeta CDR3 rearrangement, sequence reads were collapsed and filtered. For each sample, productive Simpson clonality was calculated by taking the square root of Simpson's diversity index across productive rearrangements. This is the immuneACCESS table as TCRdb keeps it, with only in-frame sequences that have V and J called. A part of the clones is gone; compared with another copy, unresolved V genes explain less than half, and the rest is unexplained. V and J calls and clone size are given by that table; D and trimming were obtained from the DNA. This sample lists roughly 81,000 clones; 91% were detected once. The ten largest clones represent 1.9% of the sample.

The junction carries 12 bases between V and J, which are trimmed by 6 bases and 0 bases respectively. Its CDR3 holds 15 amino acids, cysteine through phenylalanine. This entry keeps only the CDR3 DNA: 45 bases, framed from base 1. From a lookup of the germline V gene (reference sequence), CDR1 and CDR2 are LNHDA and SQIVND. Sequencing was performed on peripheral blood. Here the chain combines TRBV19 and TRBJ1-5, and TRBD1 may be the D gene, going by 5 matching bases. The sequence was collected from a woman aged 50 to 65 in a cohort sampled during active COVID-19. The CDR3 protein sequence reads: CASRYDRSSNQPQHF. The sequenced DNA is TGTGCCAGTAGGTATGACAGATCTAGCAATCAGCCCCAGCATTTT. The variable domain in full, with residues beyond the CDR3 obtained from the reference TRBV19 and TRBJ1-5 genes, is DGGITQSPKYLFRKEGQNVTLSCEQNLNHDAMYWYRQDPGQGLRLIYYSQIVNDFQKGDIAEGYSVSREKKESFPLTVTSAQKNPTAFYLCASRYDRSSNQPQHFGDGTRLSIL.